The 9 T cell receptor beta chains below come from one sample, sequenced in a study of post-analysis software for immune sequencing data. Overall study findings and caveats: With TRBV5-6, TRBV5-1 and TRBV20-1 included, 5 or 6 TRBV segments were more frequent in patients than in controls.

Included in the TCR beta cDNA libraries were unique molecular identifiers. TCRdb reprocessed the PCR reads via MiXCR and lists one record per CDR3 protein. The sample includes about 560,000 distinct CDR3 sequences, roughly 46% of them seen just once. Their target antigens are unknown. The material sequenced was blood. These receptors all come from a girl under 18 with multiple sclerosis.

CDR3 nucleotides: TGTGCCAGCAGTTCTCTTGGTTTTATTGCGGACAGTCAGCCCCAGCATTTT. Translating gives CASSSLGFIADSQPQHF. V gene TRBV12-3 or TRBV12-4 combines with J gene TRBJ1-5; tentative D call: TRBD1 (6 bases). The CDR3 sequence is 17 residues long. V shed 4 bases and J shed 6 bases, with 22 bases lying between them.

The chain recombines TRBV6-5 with TRBJ1-2, with TRBD1 identical over 7 bases. V lost 5 bases and J lost 5; bases outside the gene matches: 11. This CDR3 has 15 amino acids. The germline gives CDR1 MNHEY, CDR2 SVGAGI. CDR3 nucleotide sequence: TGTGCCAGCAGTGCACTGCCGGGACAGAGATATGGCTACACCTTC. It translates to CASSALPGQRYGYTF.

This clonotype was seen more than once but under ten times. J is TRBJ2-7 and V is TRBV10-1; 7 bases align to TRBD1. J lost 0 bases, V lost 7 bases, and 9 bases had no gene match. The germline CDR1 and CDR2 sequences are WNHNN and SYGVQD (reference sequence). The CDR3 consists of 15 residues. The CDR3 DNA is TGCGCCAGCAAATTCACCGGGACAGTCTCCTACGAGCAGTACTTC. Its protein product is CASKFTGTVSYEQYF.

This clonotype was detected a few times. This chain uses TRBV5-1 with TRBJ2-6; D remains unclear. The V end was cut by 6 bases, the J end by 2 bases, with 12 bases between. Germline CDR1 reads SGHRS; CDR2 reads YFSETQ. CDR3 size: 15 residues. The CDR3 reads CASNPATPGANVLTF. The CDR3 bases are TGCGCCAGCAACCCAGCCACCCCTGGGGCCAACGTCCTGACTTTC.

The chain joins TRBV12-3 or TRBV12-4 to TRBJ1-5, with a possible D match to TRBD1 (5 bases). The CDR3 sequence is 14 residues long. The V end was cut by 7 bases, the J end by 4 bases, with 14 bases between. CDR3 residues: CASTMGRGNQPQHF. As DNA, the CDR3 is TGTGCCAGCACCATGGGGAGGGGAAATCAGCCCCAGCATTTT.

V is TRBV15 and J is TRBJ1-4, with D maybe TRBD1 (6 bases). Trimming left V 3 bases short and J 6 bases short, with 11 bases between. The V gene's germline CDR1 is LNHNV and CDR2 YYDKDF (reference sequence). The CDR3 extends over 14 amino acids. In DNA form, the CDR3 reads TGTGCCACCAGCAGCAGGGGTTTAGATGAAAAACTGTTTTTT. The encoded protein is CATSSRGLDEKLFF.

Only a few counts were recorded for this clonotype. The chain is built from TRBV29-1 and TRBJ2-3; the D gene is possibly TRBD1 (6 bases). The CDR3 runs to 13 residues. Trimming pared 4 bases from V and 3 bases from J, leaving 11 bases between. Looked up from germline, CDR1 is SQVTM and CDR2 is ANQGSEA. The CDR3 sequence is CSVGRQVTDTQYF. The CDR3 DNA follows: TGCAGCGTTGGTAGACAGGTTACAGATACGCAGTATTTT.

This clonotype was seen a handful of times. The V call is TRBV7-9, the J call TRBJ2-7; D ambiguous. Trimming pared 5 bases from V and 7 bases from J, leaving 15 bases between. The CDR3 is 13 residues long. The germline V gene has CDR1 SEHNR and CDR2 FQNEAQ (reference sequence). The CDR3 DNA reads as TGTGCCAGCAGCCCCCTCTCGCCTAGAGAGCAGTACTTC. Its protein is CASSPLSPREQYF.

This sequence joins TRBV15 and TRBJ1-1; tentative D call: TRBD1 (5 bases). The length of the CDR3 is 14 residues. Deletions cut 0 bases from V and 3 bases from J, with 8 bases between. The germline gives CDR1 LNHNV, CDR2 YYDKDF (reference sequence). The CDR3 region has the DNA TGTGCCACCAGCAGAGATCGACAGTACACTGAAGCTTTCTTT. Protein: CATSRDRQYTEAFF.